The 9 T cell receptor beta chains presented below share a single source sample, sequenced in a study of T cell responses to AZD1222 COVID-19 vaccine. Repertoires were generated with immunoSEQ multiplex PCR, while TCRdb's copy carries only in-frame clones and drops some. This table holds 91,000 or so clones, approximately 90% found once. Material: peripheral blood, obtained 28 days after the second AZD1222 dose. The receptors were gathered from an adult who received the AZD1222 COVID-19 vaccine.

This chain joins TRBV5-4 and TRBJ1-1, with a tentative D call TRBD1 (6 bases). V lost 0 bases, J lost 1 base, and 10 bases lay in between. Germline V gene data show CDR1 as SGHNT and CDR2 as YYREEE (reference sequence). CDR3 length: 15 amino acids. The CDR3 region is CASSLVDRPNTEAFF. CDR3 coding DNA: TGTGCCAGCAGCTTGGTTGACAGGCCGAACACTGAAGCTTTCTTT.

The chain combines TRBV24-1 with TRBJ1-2; D gene unclear. CDR3 length: 12 amino acids. Germline lookup yields CDR1 KGHDR and CDR2 SFDVKD. The germline V and J ends were trimmed by 4 bases and 6 bases, with 8 bases remaining between them. The CDR3 DNA reads TGTGCCACCAGTGACCCGGGAGATGGCTACACCTTC. Its translation is CATSDPGDGYTF.

The rearrangement links TRBV19 to TRBJ1-2; possible D gene TRBD1, 5 bases. Germline values: CDR1 LNHDA, CDR2 SQIVND (reference sequence). The V gene lost 3 bases and the J gene lost 4 bases, with 15 bases spanning the gap. The CDR3 is made up of 15 amino acids. The CDR3 here is CASSIGQGRGYGYTF. For the CDR3, the DNA is TGTGCCAGTAGTATCGGCCAAGGGAGGGGCTATGGCTACACCTTC.

This chain's CDR3 is CASSPQGSAGGETQYF. CDR3 nucleotide sequence: TGTGCCAGCAGCCCCCAGGGTTCAGCGGGGGGGGAGACCCAGTACTTC. J is TRBJ2-5 and V is TRBV7-7, with 10 bases matching TRBD2. The CDR3 totals 16 residues. Germline CDR1 SSHAT, CDR2 FNYEAQ (reference sequence). After removal of 5 bases from V and 5 bases from J, the junction contained 11 bases not matched to a gene.

This clone has just a few counts. The chain joins TRBV6-5 to TRBJ2-7; no clear D gene. Trimming shortened V by 0 bases and J by 0 bases, and 9 bases separated the two germline ends. CDR1 is MNHEY and CDR2 is SVGAGI in the germline V gene. CDR3 length equals 15 residues. The CDR3 sequence: CASSYSSLHSYEQYF. The CDR3 nucleotides are TGTGCCAGCAGTTACTCCAGCCTACACTCCTACGAGCAGTACTTC.

The CDR3 spells CASSSRQSGANVLTF. CDR3 coding DNA: TGTGCCAGCAGCTCCCGACAGTCTGGGGCCAACGTCCTGACTTTC. V usage is TRBV9 and J usage is TRBJ2-6, with a weak D call TRBD1 (5 bases). With 4 bases removed from V and 1 base from J, the gap between germline ends came to 9 bases. The CDR3 is 15 amino acids. Germline loops: CDR1 SGDLS, CDR2 YYNGEE.

The chain joins TRBV9 to TRBJ2-7, with 8 bases lining up with TRBD1. V was clipped by 7 bases and J by 4 bases; unmatched bases: 13. Per germline, CDR1 SGDLS and CDR2 YYNGEE. This CDR3 region has 15 residues. The CDR3 region is CASSSGTGGPYEQYF. The DNA of the CDR3 is TGTGCCAGCTCCTCAGGGACAGGAGGACCTTACGAGCAGTACTTC.

The gene calls are TRBV19 and TRBJ2-7, with TRBD1 matching 8 bases. Trimming removed 3 bases from V and 6 bases from J; junction bases left unmatched: 4. Germline V gives CDR1 LNHDA, CDR2 SQIVND (reference sequence). CDR3 length: 13 residues. The CDR3, as DNA: TGTGCCAGTAGTATTGACAGGGGAGCCGAGCAGTACTTC. It is translated as CASSIDRGAEQYF.

The chain couples TRBV14 to TRBJ2-2, with D perhaps matching TRBD1 (5 bases). Looked up from germline, CDR1 is SGHDN and CDR2 is FVKESK. This CDR3 has 15 residues. Trimming shortened V by 1 base and J by 10 bases, and 16 bases separated the two germline ends. DNA of the CDR3: TGTGCCAGCAGCCAAGTCTGGCAGGGCGGTGTGGAGCTGTTTTTT. This translates into CASSQVWQGGVELFF.